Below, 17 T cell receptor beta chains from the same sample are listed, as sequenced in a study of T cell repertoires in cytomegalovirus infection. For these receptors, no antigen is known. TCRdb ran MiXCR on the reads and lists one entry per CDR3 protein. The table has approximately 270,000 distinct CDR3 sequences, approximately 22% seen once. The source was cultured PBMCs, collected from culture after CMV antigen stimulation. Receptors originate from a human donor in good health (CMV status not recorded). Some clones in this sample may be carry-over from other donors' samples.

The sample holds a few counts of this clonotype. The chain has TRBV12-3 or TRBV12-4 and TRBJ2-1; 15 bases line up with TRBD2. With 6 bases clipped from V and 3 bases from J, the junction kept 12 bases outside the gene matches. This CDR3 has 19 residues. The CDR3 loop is CASRGLAGGRPAHYNEQFF. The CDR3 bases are TGTGCCAGCAGGGGACTAGCGGGAGGACGTCCGGCCCACTACAATGAGCAGTTCTTC.

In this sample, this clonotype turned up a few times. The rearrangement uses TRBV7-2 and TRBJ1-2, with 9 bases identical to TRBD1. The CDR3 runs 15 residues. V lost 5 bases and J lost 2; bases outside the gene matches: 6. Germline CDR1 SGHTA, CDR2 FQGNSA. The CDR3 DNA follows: TGTGCCAGCAGCCGCACAGGGGGCAGCAACTATGGCTACACCTTC. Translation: CASSRTGGSNYGYTF.

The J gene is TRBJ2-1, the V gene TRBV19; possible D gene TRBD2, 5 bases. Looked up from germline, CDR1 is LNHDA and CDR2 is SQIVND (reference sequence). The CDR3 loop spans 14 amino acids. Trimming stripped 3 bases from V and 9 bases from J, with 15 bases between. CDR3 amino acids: CASSILRDTSEQFF. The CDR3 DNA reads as TGTGCCAGTAGTATTCTACGCGATACTAGTGAGCAGTTCTTC. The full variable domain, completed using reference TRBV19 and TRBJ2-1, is DGGITQSPKYLFRKEGQNVTLSCEQNLNHDAMYWYRQDPGQGLRLIYYSQIVNDFQKGDIAEGYSVSREKKESFPLTVTSAQKNPTAFYLCASSILRDTSEQFFGPGTRLTVL.

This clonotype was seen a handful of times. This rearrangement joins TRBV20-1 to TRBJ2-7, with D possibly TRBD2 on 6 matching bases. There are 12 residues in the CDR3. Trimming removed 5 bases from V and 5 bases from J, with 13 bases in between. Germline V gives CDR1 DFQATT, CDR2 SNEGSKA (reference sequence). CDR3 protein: CSAGKGGDEQYF. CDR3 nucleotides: TGCAGTGCTGGTAAGGGAGGCGACGAGCAGTACTTC.

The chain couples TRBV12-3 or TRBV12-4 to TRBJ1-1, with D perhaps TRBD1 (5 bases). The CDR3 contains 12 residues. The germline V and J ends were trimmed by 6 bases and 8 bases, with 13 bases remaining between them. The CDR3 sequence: CASSPVGAEAFF. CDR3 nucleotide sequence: TGTGCCAGCAGCCCGGTCGGGGCCGAAGCTTTCTTT.

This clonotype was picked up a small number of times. CDR3 coding DNA: TGTGCCAGCAGTTTCGGACGGAAGTCTAGCGGGAGGCCCCAAGAGACCCAGTACTTC. This translates into CASSFGRKSSGRPQETQYF. The chain couples TRBV28 to TRBJ2-5; 11 bases map to TRBD2. The CDR3 length is 19 residues. Looked up from germline, CDR1 is MDHEN and CDR2 is SYDVKM. J lost 1 base, V lost 3 bases, and 13 bases had no gene match.

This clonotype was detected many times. CDR3 bases: TGTGCCAGCAGCTTAGACCGACGGAACTATGGCTACACCTTC. Protein: CASSLDRRNYGYTF. The rearrangement uses TRBV7-2 and TRBJ1-2; the D is unclear. Germline V gene sequence: CDR1 SGHTA, CDR2 FQGNSA. Trimming removed 1 base from V and 2 bases from J, with 8 bases in between. The CDR3 length is 14 residues.

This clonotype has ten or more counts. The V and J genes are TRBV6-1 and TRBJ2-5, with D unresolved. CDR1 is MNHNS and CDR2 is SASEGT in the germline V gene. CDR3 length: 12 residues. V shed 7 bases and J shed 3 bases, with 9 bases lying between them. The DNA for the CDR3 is TGTGCCAGCATTGGTGGAAAAGAGACCCAGTACTTC. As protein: CASIGGKETQYF.

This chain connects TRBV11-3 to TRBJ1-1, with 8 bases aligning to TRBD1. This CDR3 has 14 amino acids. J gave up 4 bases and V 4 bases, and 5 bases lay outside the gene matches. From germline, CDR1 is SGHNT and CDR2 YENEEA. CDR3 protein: CASSSYRGSTEAFF. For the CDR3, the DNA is TGTGCCAGCAGCTCTTACAGGGGGAGCACTGAAGCTTTCTTT.

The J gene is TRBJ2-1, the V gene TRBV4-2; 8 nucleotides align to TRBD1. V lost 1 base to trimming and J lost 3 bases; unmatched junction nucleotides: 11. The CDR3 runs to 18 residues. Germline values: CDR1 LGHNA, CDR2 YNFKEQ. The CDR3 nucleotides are TGTGCCAGCAGCCAAGTTGGGCCCCAGGGGGCGATCTACAATGAGCAGTTCTTC. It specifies CASSQVGPQGAIYNEQFF.

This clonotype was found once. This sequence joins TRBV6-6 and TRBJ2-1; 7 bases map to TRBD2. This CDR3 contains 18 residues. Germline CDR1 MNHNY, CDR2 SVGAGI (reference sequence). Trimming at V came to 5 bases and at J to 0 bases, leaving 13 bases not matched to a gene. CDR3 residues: CASSVDTSVLSSYNEQFF. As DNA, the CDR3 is TGTGCCAGCAGTGTGGATACTAGCGTACTGAGCTCCTACAATGAGCAGTTCTTC.

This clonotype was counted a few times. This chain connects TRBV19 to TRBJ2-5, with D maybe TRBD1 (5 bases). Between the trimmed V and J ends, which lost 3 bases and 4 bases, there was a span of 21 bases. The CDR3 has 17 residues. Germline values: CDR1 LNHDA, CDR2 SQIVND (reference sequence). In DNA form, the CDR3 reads TGTGCCAGTAGTATCGGAGTTGGTGGTGCAGGGTTAGAGACCCAGTACTTC. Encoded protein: CASSIGVGGAGLETQYF.

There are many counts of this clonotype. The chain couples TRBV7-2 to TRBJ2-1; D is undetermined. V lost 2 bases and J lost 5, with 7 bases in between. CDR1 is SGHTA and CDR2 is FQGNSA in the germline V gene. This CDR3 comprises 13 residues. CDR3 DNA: TGTGCCAGCAGCTTAAGTTACGACAATGAGCAGTTCTTC. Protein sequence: CASSLSYDNEQFF.

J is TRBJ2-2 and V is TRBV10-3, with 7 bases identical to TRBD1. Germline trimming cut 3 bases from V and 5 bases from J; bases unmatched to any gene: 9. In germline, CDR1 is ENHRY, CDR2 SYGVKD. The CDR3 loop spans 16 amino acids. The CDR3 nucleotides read TGTGCCATCAGTGACGGGACAGTGACTTGGACCGGGGAGCTGTTTTTT. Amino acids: CAISDGTVTWTGELFF.

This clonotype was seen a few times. The CDR3 here is CASSTILAAGSYNEQFF. CDR3 coding DNA: TGTGCCAGCAGTACAATCCTAGCGGCAGGCTCCTACAATGAGCAGTTCTTC. This chain joins TRBV25-1 and TRBJ2-1; TRBD2 agrees at 7 bases. V gave up 5 bases and J gave up 0 bases; unmatched junction bases: 10. The CDR3 runs 17 residues. CDR1 and CDR2 from the germline V gene are MGHDK and SYGVNS.

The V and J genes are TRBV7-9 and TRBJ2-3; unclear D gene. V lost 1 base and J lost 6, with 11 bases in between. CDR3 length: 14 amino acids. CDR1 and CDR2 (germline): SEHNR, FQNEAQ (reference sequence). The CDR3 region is CASSLEVVLDTQYF. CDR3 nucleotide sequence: TGTGCCAGCAGCTTAGAGGTAGTGCTCGATACGCAGTATTTT.

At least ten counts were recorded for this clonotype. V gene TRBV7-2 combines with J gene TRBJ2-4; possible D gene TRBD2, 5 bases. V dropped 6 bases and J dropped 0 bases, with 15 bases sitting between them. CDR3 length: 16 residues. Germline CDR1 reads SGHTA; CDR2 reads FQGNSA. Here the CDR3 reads CASSGSFGLAKNIQYF. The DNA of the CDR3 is TGTGCCAGCAGTGGGAGCTTCGGACTAGCCAAAAACATTCAGTACTTC. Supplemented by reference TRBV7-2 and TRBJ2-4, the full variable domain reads GAGVSQSPSNKVTEKGKDVELRCDPISGHTALYWYRQSLGQGLEFLIYFQGNSAPDKSGLPSDRFSAERTGGSVSTLTIQRTQQEDSAVYLCASSGSFGLAKNIQYFGAGTRLSVL.